This passage covers 5 T cell receptor beta chains from one sample sequenced in a study of blood T cell repertoires in COVID-19. The protocol was immunoSEQ multiplex PCR, while the TCRdb copy is restricted to in-frame clones and leaves out a portion. The table includes some 300,000 clones, about 88% detected once. The sequenced material came from peripheral blood. These receptors originate from a man aged 65 to 85 with acute or convalescent COVID-19.

V is TRBV11-3 and J is TRBJ2-2; TRBD2 matches 7 bases. The junction had 12 bases not matched to a gene; V was cut back by 1 base and J by 4 bases. The germline CDR1 and CDR2 sequences are SGHNT and YENEEA. This CDR3 is 18 amino acids long. The CDR3: CASSLVGGAGAPTGELFF. The CDR3 nucleotides read TGTGCCAGCAGCTTAGTGGGTGGCGCGGGAGCGCCCACCGGGGAGCTGTTTTTT.

This clone has just a few counts. The same CDR3 also results from other DNA sequences found in this sample. This chain uses TRBV30 with TRBJ1-4; no firm D call. With 3 bases removed from V and 6 bases from J, the gap between germline ends came to 20 bases. This CDR3 contains 16 residues. Germline CDR1 reads GTSNPN; CDR2 reads SVGIG (reference sequence). CDR3 DNA sequence: TGTGCCTGGAGCCCCCCCGGGGTACGGGGATATGAAAAACTGTTTTTT. As protein: CAWSPPGVRGYEKLFF.

This chain links TRBV5-5 with TRBJ1-4; maybe TRBD1 (5 bases). CDR3 length: 15 amino acids. V shed 3 bases and J shed 5 bases, with 14 bases lying between them. The germline CDR1 and CDR2 sequences are SGHKS and YYEKEE (reference sequence). The CDR3 DNA reads as TGTGCCAGCAGCTCCGCAGGGTCGCGCAATGAAAAACTGTTTTTT. Protein sequence: CASSSAGSRNEKLFF. The full variable domain, its missing parts supplied by reference TRBV5-5 and TRBJ1-4, is DAGVTQSPTHLIKTRGQQVTLRCSPISGHKSVSWYQQVLGQGPQFIFQYYEKEERGRGNFPDRFSARQFPNYSSELNVNALLLGDSALYLCASSSAGSRNEKLFFGSGTQLSVL.

The gene calls are TRBV7-2 and TRBJ1-4; 10 bases line up with TRBD1. The CDR3 is 15 amino acids. Germline V gene lookup returns CDR1 SGHTA and CDR2 FQGNSA. V trimming: 3 bases; J trimming: 8 bases; junction bases outside the gene matches: 6. The CDR3 region is CASSLAGTGEEKLFF. CDR3 DNA: TGTGCCAGCAGCTTGGCCGGGACAGGGGAAGAAAAACTGTTTTTT.

This chain links TRBV28 with TRBJ1-3, with TRBD1 identical over 10 bases. Germline values: CDR1 MDHEN, CDR2 SYDVKM. This CDR3 is 14 amino acids long. J gave up 4 bases and V 4 bases, and 1 base lay outside the gene matches. Here the CDR3 reads CASSWTGGGNTIYF. CDR3 coding DNA: TGTGCCAGCAGTTGGACAGGGGGAGGAAACACCATATATTTT.